The clone carrying this TCR beta chain was picked up many times. This CDR3 is also generated by other DNA sequences in the sample. The data were obtained in a study of shared clonotypes between healthy human individuals. The CDR3 has 15 residues. Germline CDR1 is MNHNS and CDR2 is SASEGT. The J segment lost 4 bases and the V segment lost 2 bases, leaving 5 bases of the junction unmatched. Profiling relied on immunoSEQ multiplex PCR, and the TCRdb table lists in-frame clones only, not all of them. The sample shows some 490,000 clones, more than 65% of them seen only once. The TCR originated in a woman aged 40 to 49 in good health. Some clones in this sample may be carry-over from other donors' samples. The rearrangement uses TRBV6-1 and TRBJ2-1; the match to TRBD2 covers 7 bases. Sequencing input: PBMCs. This CDR3 is CASSEIGEGYNEQFF. As DNA, the CDR3 is TGTGCCAGCAGTGAAATAGGGGAGGGATACAATGAGCAGTTCTTC.